These T cell receptor beta chains were read from a single sample in a study of spatial heterogeneity in lung cancer. TCRdb fed the 5' RACE reads into MiXCR, producing one record per CDR3 protein. The table lists about 10,000 distinct CDR3 sequences, roughly 22% of them singletons. The sequencing here drew on PBMCs, taken at follow-up. These receptors were collected from a male donor with early-stage non-small cell lung cancer. Each CDR3 is given with its conserved first and last residue. Fields, in order: CDR3 protein, V gene, clone size, CDR3 length, D gene. D genes are given only for firm matches. Size tells how often a clone was seen (once, few, many) or the class of an expanded clone, and some rows leave it out.

CASSRTGRNQPQHF,TRBV7-2,.,14,TRBD1
CASSYLGGGNQPQHF,TRBV5-8,.,15,.
CASTRPRTVCGYTF,TRBV21-1,many,14,.
CASYRGVSYNEQFF,TRBV28,medium-sized,14,TRBD1
CASSLERPSDEQFF,TRBV5-1,.,14,.
CASRPLLGGRGNTEAFF,TRBV2,few,17,.
CSAGKGLAAIRGGEVQYF,TRBV20-1,many,18,TRBD2
CASNGPRVYEQYF,TRBV12-3/TRBV12-4,.,13,.
CASSEAGGTEAFF,TRBV6-1,few,13,.
CASSPTTGTVKLFF,TRBV2,few,14,.
CASSRQGASEKLFF,TRBV5-1,medium-sized,14,TRBD1
CASSAGGQDTQYF,TRBV7-3,medium-sized,13,TRBD2
CASSRTGRQFF,TRBV19,medium-sized,11,.
CASREQGSGYNEQFF,TRBV12-3/TRBV12-4,few,15,.
CSARDVLAGAETQYF,TRBV20-1,.,15,TRBD2
CSVVSPQETQYF,TRBV29-1,.,12,.
CASSYMAGSTYEQYF,TRBV6-5,many,15,.
CASSTNRDQETQYF,TRBV2,.,14,.
CASSLQWTGTFYGYTF,TRBV5-6,.,16,.
CASSRDPNTGELFF,TRBV9,many,14,.
CASSRETSTGELFF,TRBV5-1,many,14,.
CASSVDSGFSETQYF,TRBV9,.,15,.
CASSIGEWNEQFF,TRBV5-1,.,13,.
CSVPGRDRGLPGYTF,TRBV29-1,few,15,TRBD1
CAISESKRGLLANSPLHF,TRBV10-3,.,18,.
CATGGAGSSYNEQFF,TRBV24-1,many,15,.
CASSRIPGLAGGGETQYF,TRBV3-1,.,18,TRBD2
CSARNRGDTEAFF,TRBV20-1,.,13,TRBD1
CASSLLGGSSYEQYF,TRBV7-8,.,15,.
CSVEVGTGRGYTF,TRBV29-1,medium-sized,13,TRBD1
CASTYGGVLGPQHF,TRBV2,few,14,.
CASSLDGLAKNIQYF,TRBV7-8,few,15,.
CASSVTGQNTEAFF,TRBV19,many,14,.
CASSPSPRGQSNEKLFF,TRBV7-2,many,17,TRBD1
CALSVQVQDTQYF,TRBV10-3,.,13,.
CASSPQARGYTF,TRBV7-2,.,12,.
CASSPAYDRASKEKLFF,TRBV7-8,medium-sized,17,.